The 14 T cell receptor beta chains below were found in one sample sequenced in a study of blood T cell repertoires in COVID-19. Using immunoSEQ multiplex PCR, the repertoire was profiled, and TCRdb retains in-frame clones only, with some absent. The repertoire holds around 130,000 clones, with 84% as singletons. The sequencing input was peripheral blood. The receptors stem from a human donor in a cohort sampled during active COVID-19.

The chain employs TRBV28 and TRBJ1-2, with D hard to call. Trimming removed 6 bases at V and 3 bases at J, with 8 bases between. The CDR3 length is 12 residues. Germline V gene data show CDR1 as MDHEN and CDR2 as SYDVKM. The CDR3 DNA reads TGTGCCAGCAGAAAGACTGACTATGGCTACACCTTC. Its protein is CASRKTDYGYTF.

J is TRBJ2-3 and V is TRBV7-6; TRBD1 is a possible D gene (6 bases). V was clipped by 0 bases and J by 1 base, with 11 bases between them. This CDR3 spans 16 amino acids. Germline-derived CDR1 and CDR2 are SGHVS and FNYEAQ. The CDR3 nucleotides are TGTGCCAGCAGCTTAGCGGGGACACCTGGCACAGATACGCAGTATTTT. Its protein is CASSLAGTPGTDTQYF.

The rearrangement joins TRBV5-1 to TRBJ2-2, with D possibly being TRBD1 (6 bases). The V gene's germline CDR1 is SGHRS and CDR2 YFSETQ. The CDR3 sequence is 14 residues long. Trimming removed 4 bases from V and 1 base from J, with 8 bases in between. The CDR3 reads CASSQQGNTGELFF. The CDR3 nucleotides are TGCGCCAGCAGCCAACAGGGGAACACCGGGGAGCTGTTTTTT.

There are a few counts of this clone. Within the sample, other DNA sequences also encode this same CDR3. V gene TRBV6-1 combines with J gene TRBJ1-1, with a tentative D call TRBD1 (5 bases). The V end lost 3 bases, the J end lost 3 bases, and 8 bases lay between the germline ends. The CDR3 consists of 13 residues. Per germline, CDR1 MNHNS and CDR2 SASEGT. CDR3 amino acids: CASSEQGYTEAFF. The DNA of the CDR3 is TGTGCCAGCAGTGAGCAGGGCTACACTGAAGCTTTCTTT.

This chain uses TRBV20-1 with TRBJ2-7, with D unresolved. In germline, CDR1 is DFQATT, CDR2 SNEGSKA (reference sequence). This CDR3 spans 13 amino acids. The V end was cut by 3 bases, the J end by 2 bases, with 11 bases between. The CDR3 DNA reads as TGCAGTGCTAGTTCAGACAAGACCTACGAGCAGTACTTC. Translation: CSASSDKTYEQYF.

This chain links TRBV27 with TRBJ2-1, with unresolved D. V shed 0 bases and J shed 0 bases, with 6 bases lying between them. The germline CDR1 and CDR2 sequences are MNHEY and SMNVEV (reference sequence). The CDR3 consists of 15 residues. The CDR3 loop is CASSLSLSSYNEQFF. In DNA, the CDR3 is TGTGCCAGCAGTTTATCTCTGAGCTCCTACAATGAGCAGTTCTTC.

V usage is TRBV19 and J usage is TRBJ2-1; no clear D. The CDR3 consists of 12 residues. Trimming removed 3 bases at V and 9 bases at J, with 9 bases between. Germline V CDR1 and CDR2: LNHDA, SQIVND (reference sequence). The CDR3 nucleotides read TGTGCCAGTAGTATTGAGGTCACTGAGCAGTTCTTC. Translation gives CASSIEVTEQFF.

The V call is TRBV5-6, the J call TRBJ2-3; D perhaps matches TRBD2 (6 bases). Germline CDR1 is SGHDT and CDR2 is YYEEEE. The CDR3 has 16 amino acids. The V gene lost 4 bases and the J gene lost 3 bases, with 18 bases spanning the gap. CDR3 region: CASSRVEGRMTDTQYF. The CDR3 nucleotides read TGTGCCAGCAGCCGGGTGGAGGGGAGAATGACAGATACGCAGTATTTT.

V gene TRBV2 combines with J gene TRBJ1-5, with D possibly being TRBD1 (6 bases). V lost 6 bases and J 0 bases, leaving 6 bases between the germline ends. Germline CDR1 is SNHLY and CDR2 is FYNNEI. This CDR3 comprises 13 residues. The CDR3 coding sequence is TGTGCCAGCAGGGACAGTAGCAATCAGCCCCAGCATTTT. Translating it yields CASRDSSNQPQHF. The entire variable domain, with the rest obtained from reference TRBV2 and TRBJ1-5, is as follows: EPEVTQTPSHQVTQMGQEVILRCVPISNHLYFYWYRQILGQKVEFLVSFYNNEISEKSEIFDDQFSVERPDGSNFTLKIRSTKLEDSAMYFCASRDSSNQPQHFGDGTRLSIL.

In its sample, this clone was seen once. The chain recombines TRBV19 with TRBJ2-1, with 8 bases aligning to TRBD1. The germline CDR1 and CDR2 sequences are LNHDA and SQIVND (reference sequence). Unmatched junction bases numbered 7, after V lost 5 bases and J lost 7 bases. The CDR3 length is 14 residues. The CDR3: CASSPRDRSNEQFF. The CDR3 DNA follows: TGTGCCAGTAGTCCCCGGGACAGGTCGAATGAGCAGTTCTTC.

The chain couples TRBV19 to TRBJ1-3; 9 bases are shared with TRBD1. The germline gives CDR1 LNHDA, CDR2 SQIVND (reference sequence). Trimming cost V 5 bases and J 4 bases; bases outside gene matches: 6. The CDR3 is made up of 15 amino acids. The CDR3 nucleotides read TGTGCCAGTAGTCCCACAGGGGGCTACGGAAACACCATATATTTT. This translates into CASSPTGGYGNTIYF. The full variable domain, in which reference TRBV19 and TRBJ1-3 provide the parts outside the CDR3, is DGGITQSPKYLFRKEGQNVTLSCEQNLNHDAMYWYRQDPGQGLRLIYYSQIVNDFQKGDIAEGYSVSREKKESFPLTVTSAQKNPTAFYLCASSPTGGYGNTIYFGEGSWLTVV.

The rearrangement uses TRBV5-1 and TRBJ2-1, with TRBD2 matching 9 bases. V lost 0 bases and J lost 8; bases outside the gene matches: 9. Germline V gene lookup returns CDR1 SGHRS and CDR2 YFSETQ. There are 16 residues in the CDR3. The CDR3 region is CASSLAARGGTDEQFF. The CDR3 nucleotides are TGCGCCAGCAGCTTGGCGGCGCGGGGGGGCACCGATGAGCAGTTCTTC.

The V call is TRBV2, the J call TRBJ2-4, with D unclear. Germline lookup yields CDR1 SNHLY and CDR2 FYNNEI. The CDR3 is 15 residues long. The germline V and J ends were trimmed by 5 bases and 2 bases, with 13 bases remaining between them. The CDR3 sequence: CASSPAASPKNIQYF. The CDR3 nucleotides read TGTGCCAGCAGTCCGGCGGCCTCACCCAAAAACATTCAGTACTTC.

Turning to this clone: The same CDR3 is also encoded by other DNA sequences in this sample. The chain uses TRBV11-2 and TRBJ2-3; 9 nucleotides line up with TRBD1. From germline, CDR1 is SGHAT and CDR2 FQNNGV. The CDR3 sequence is 15 residues long. The V and J ends lost 4 bases and 0 bases, in that order; junction bases with no gene match: 2. The CDR3: CASSSGQGSTDTQYF. CDR3 nucleotide sequence: TGTGCCAGCAGCTCAGGACAGGGGAGCACAGATACGCAGTATTTT.